This TCR beta chain was captured by sequencing in a study of radiotherapy plus CTLA-4 blockade in lung cancer. The method was immunoSEQ multiplex PCR; TCRdb's version includes in-frame clones alone and lacks a portion of them. The table has about 19,000 clones, about 84% seen once. Germline lookup yields CDR1 LGHNA and CDR2 YSLEER. Between the trimmed V and J ends, which lost 1 base and 0 bases, there was a span of 12 bases. The CDR3 runs to 16 residues. The chain uses TRBV4-3 and TRBJ1-2; D is ambiguous. The receptor was derived from a human donor with non-small cell lung cancer whose response to radiotherapy plus ipilimumab could not be evaluated. Sequences were derived from peripheral blood, sampled from a patient treated with radiotherapy plus ipilimumab. The CDR3 nucleotides are TGCGCCAGCAGCCAAGGACACGGGGAAGCTAACTATGGCTACACCTTC. Translated, it gives CASSQGHGEANYGYTF.